The clone carrying this T cell receptor (beta chain) was recorded a few times. Its antigen remains unidentified. This entry comes from a study of shared clonotypes between healthy human individuals. Here immunoSEQ multiplex PCR was the method, and the copy in TCRdb shows in-frame clones only, minus some. The sample includes about 1 million clones, around four fifths of them seen just once. General observations from the study: Among the subsets, naive ones generally showed larger estimated richness than memory ones. With a few donors compared, approximately 5% of naive CD4 clonotypes were shared.

Germline V gives CDR1 ENHRY, CDR2 SYGVKD. The CDR3 has 13 amino acids. V lost 4 bases, J lost 4 bases, and 11 bases lay in between. Sequenced material: memory CD4+ T cells sorted from blood. As to subset: CD45RA-negative fraction. This clonotype was sampled from a man aged 18 to 30 in good health. The rearrangement uses TRBV10-3 and TRBJ2-7; D is ambiguous. The CDR3 sequence: CAISVNVGYEQYF. CDR3 in DNA: TGTGCCATCAGTGTTAATGTGGGATACGAGCAGTACTTC.